This T cell receptor beta chain was recorded in a study of CD8 T cells in ankylosing spondylitis. Each CDR3 protein gets one entry after TCRdb re-called the 5' RACE reads with MiXCR. The sample carries some 240,000 distinct CDR3 sequences, about 24% recorded once. Overall study results and limits: Seemingly characteristic of ankylosing spondylitis blood was a TCR beta motif consisting of about 8 highly homologous variants.

Germline values: CDR1 SQVTM, CDR2 ANQGSEA. V lost 0 bases and J lost 5, with 13 bases in between. There are 14 residues in the CDR3. On this clonotype: The antigen remains unidentified.

The clonotype originates from a male donor with ankylosing spondylitis or in good health (not recorded which). This sequence joins TRBV29-1 and TRBJ1-2; D is undetermined. Sequences were obtained from blood, either unsorted or a sorted T cell fraction (not recorded which). CDR3 region: CSVEDPGVNYGYTF. The CDR3 bases are TGCAGCGTTGAAGATCCTGGCGTCAATTATGGCTACACCTTC.